This T cell receptor beta chain derives from a study of neurological immune-mediated disorders. The V gene lost 0 bases and the J gene lost 2 bases, with 8 bases spanning the gap. The CDR3 is made up of 14 amino acids. CDR1 SGHKS and CDR2 YYEKEE come from the germline V gene (reference sequence). Time point meaning: longitudinal time-point 2. For the unsorted libraries, 2 million PBMCs stored at -80 C served as input. This clonotype ranks as medium-sized. Antigen specificity is unknown. Each CDR3 protein gets one entry after TCRdb re-called the 5' RACE reads with MiXCR. The repertoire includes some 30,000 distinct CDR3 sequences, about 13% of them detected once, and roughly 2.3% sits in the top ten. Study outcomes and limitations: No sharing of CDR3 amino acid sequences was observed among expanded clones across subjects, suggesting private repertoires in all groups. The greatest TCR clonal expansion appeared in HTLV-1-associated myelopathy and the smallest, falling below healthy controls, in multiple sclerosis.

Input material: PBMCs. This clonotype was obtained from a woman aged 40 to 55 in good health. This chain connects TRBV5-5 to TRBJ2-5, with no clear D. CDR3 residues: CASSLGHTQETQYF. The CDR3 nucleotides are TGTGCCAGCAGCTTGGGGCATACACAAGAGACCCAGTACTTC.